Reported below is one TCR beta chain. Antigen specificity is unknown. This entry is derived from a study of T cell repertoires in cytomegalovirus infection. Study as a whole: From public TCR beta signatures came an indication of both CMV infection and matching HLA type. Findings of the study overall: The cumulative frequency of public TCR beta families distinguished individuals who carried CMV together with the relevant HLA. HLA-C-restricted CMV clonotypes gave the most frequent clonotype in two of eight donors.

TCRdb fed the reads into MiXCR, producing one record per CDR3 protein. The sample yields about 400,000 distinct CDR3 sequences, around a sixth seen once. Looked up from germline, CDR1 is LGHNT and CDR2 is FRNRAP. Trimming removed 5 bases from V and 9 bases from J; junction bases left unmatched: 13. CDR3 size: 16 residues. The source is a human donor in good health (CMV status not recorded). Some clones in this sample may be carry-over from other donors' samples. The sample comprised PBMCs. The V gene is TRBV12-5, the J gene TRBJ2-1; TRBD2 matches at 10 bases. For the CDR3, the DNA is TGTGCTAGTGGTCTTACAGATATAGCGGGGGGTGTTGAGCAGTTCTTC. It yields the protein CASGLTDIAGGVEQFF.